This T cell receptor beta chain is drawn from a study of T cells in Graves' hyperthyroidism and ophthalmopathy. This clonotype was recorded at least ten times. From RNA transcripts, TCR beta CDR3 regions were amplified. HTBI primers were the set used in a first-round RT-PCR of the TCR CDR3. MiXCR, run by TCRdb on the multiplex PCR reads, gives a single entry per CDR3 protein. Of more than 500,000 distinct CDR3 sequences listed, roughly 14% are singletons. CDR1 and CDR2 from the germline V gene are MNHEY and SVGAGI. V trimming: 0 bases; J trimming: 2 bases; junction bases outside the gene matches: 5. This CDR3 spans 16 amino acids.

Material for sequencing was blood. The TCR originated in a woman aged 40 to 49 with Graves' ophthalmopathy. The chain is built from TRBV6-5 and TRBJ2-7; 9 bases align to TRBD2. The CDR3, as DNA: TGTGCCAGCAGTTACTCAGGGCGCGGGAGGGCCTACGAGCAGTACTTC. Protein: CASSYSGRGRAYEQYF.